The entry below describes one TCR beta chain. Its antigen is unknown. This record comes from a study of shared clonotypes between healthy human individuals. Across the study: Each donor had three CD4 naive, three CD4 memory, two CD8 naive and one CD8 memory plate.

Whole-study results and caveats: Sharing of clonotypes among donors was expected to vary with sequencing depth. Incomplete sequencing of sorted subsets was indicated by rarefaction despite large depth.

The donor cohort consisted entirely of Caucasian adults residing in Nashville, Tennessee. Sequencing was performed with immunoSEQ multiplex PCR; in TCRdb, only in-frame clones are kept and a portion is missing. The data contain about 2.3 million clones, 85% to 95% of them singletons. The receptor's source is a man younger than 35 in good health. Some clones in this sample may be carry-over from other donors' samples. Sequencing used naive CD4+ T cells from PBMCs. Subset in this sample: CD45RA+ positively selected.

Here the CDR3 reads CASRRTSPGETQYF. The CDR3 bases are TGTGCCAGCAGGCGGACTAGCCCAGGAGAGACCCAGTACTTC. This chain joins TRBV6-5 and TRBJ2-5; 8 nucleotides align to TRBD2. The CDR3 totals 14 residues. Trimming removed 6 bases from V and 4 bases from J; junction bases left unmatched: 7. The germline gives CDR1 MNHEY, CDR2 SVGAGI.